The next 27 T cell receptor beta chains were all read from a single sample in a study of CD8+ T cells in alopecia areata. Extracted RNA was reverse transcribed into cDNA, the sequencing template. Generated by immunoSEQ multiplex PCR, the TCRdb table keeps only in-frame clones and is missing some. Found here are 150,000 to 200,000 clones, around 57% of them singletons; the top ten hold approximately 4.3%. The specimen was CD4+ T cells sorted from blood. The origin of the receptors is a human donor in good health.

This clone showed up just a few times. The rearrangement links TRBV6-5 to TRBJ1-2; tentative D call: TRBD1 (5 bases). CDR3 size: 13 residues. In germline, CDR1 is MNHEY, CDR2 SVGAGI. V was shortened by 7 bases and J by 6 bases, with 15 bases between the two germline ends. The CDR3 DNA is TGTGCCAGCACTCCGGCAGGGATGAATGGCTACACCTTC. Residues: CASTPAGMNGYTF.

This clone occurred once. The rearrangement uses TRBV29-1 and TRBJ2-4; 13 nucleotides agree with TRBD2. Germline values: CDR1 SQVTM, CDR2 ANQGSEA. The J segment lost 1 base and the V segment lost 6 bases, leaving 15 bases of the junction unmatched. CDR3 size: 19 residues. This CDR3 is CSVSGLAGPQGGAKNIQYF. The CDR3 DNA reads as TGCAGCGTCTCGGGACTAGCGGGACCCCAGGGGGGGGCCAAAAACATTCAGTACTTC. Using reference TRBV29-1 and TRBJ2-4 for the parts outside the CDR3, the full variable domain is SAVISQKPSRDICQRGTSLTIQCQVDSQVTMMFWYRQQPGQSLTLIATANQGSEATYESGFVIDKFPISRPNLTFSTLTVSNMSPEDSSIYLCSVSGLAGPQGGAKNIQYFGAGTRLSVL.

The chain recombines TRBV10-3 with TRBJ2-5; D gene ambiguous. The CDR3 has 12 residues. CDR1 is ENHRY, CDR2 SYGVKD, per germline. The ends were cut back, 3 bases at V and 7 bases at J, with 9 bases in the middle. The CDR3 loop reads CAISESPWTQYF. The CDR3 coding sequence is TGTGCCATCAGTGAATCACCCTGGACCCAGTACTTC.

The V and J genes are TRBV9 and TRBJ2-1, with D possibly matching TRBD2 (5 bases). Per germline, CDR1 SGDLS and CDR2 YYNGEE. CDR3 length equals 11 residues. V gave up 6 bases and J gave up 5 bases, with 6 bases separating them. The DNA of the CDR3 is TGTGCCAGCATGAGGGACAATGAGCAGTTCTTC. It is translated as CASMRDNEQFF. Full variable domain (outside the CDR3, taken from reference TRBV9 and TRBJ2-1): DSGVTQTPKHLITATGQRVTLRCSPRSGDLSVYWYQQSLDQGLQFLIQYYNGEERAKGNILERFSAQQFPDLHSELNLSSLELGDSALYFCASMRDNEQFFGPGTRLTVL.

V and J are TRBV6-1 and TRBJ1-2; D gene ambiguous. This CDR3 spans 11 amino acids. The V and J ends lost 8 bases and 8 bases respectively, with 12 bases between them. CDR1 and CDR2 from the germline V gene are MNHNS and SASEGT. The CDR3 nucleotides read TGTGCCAGCCACGCGCACGGAGGCTACACCTTC. Its translation is CASHAHGGYTF.

The V call is TRBV9, the J call TRBJ2-7; no clear D. V was shortened by 0 bases and J by 5 bases, with 3 bases between the two germline ends. This CDR3 region has 11 residues. Germline V gene data show CDR1 as SGDLS and CDR2 as YYNGEE. The CDR3 sequence: CASSVDHEQYF. In nucleotides, the CDR3 is TGTGCCAGCAGCGTAGACCACGAGCAGTACTTC.

This rearrangement joins TRBV6-5 to TRBJ2-2; D not resolved. V was shortened by 2 bases and J by 5 bases, with 6 bases between the two germline ends. Germline V lookup: CDR1 MNHEY, CDR2 SVGAGI. The CDR3 length is 13 residues. CDR3 sequence reads: CASSYKGTGELFF. In nucleotides, the CDR3 is TGTGCCAGCAGTTACAAGGGAACCGGGGAGCTGTTTTTT.

The rearrangement joins TRBV25-1 to TRBJ1-1, with 7 bases identical to TRBD1. The CDR3 is made up of 14 amino acids. The germline V gene encodes CDR1 MGHDK and CDR2 SYGVNS. V dropped 6 bases and J dropped 10; count of bases not matched to a gene: 14. The CDR3 here is CASRPIGGIRAAFF. CDR3 DNA: TGTGCCAGCAGGCCTATAGGGGGCATTCGCGCAGCTTTCTTT.

The CDR3 region has the DNA TGCAGCGTTGATCGTGGGGACGAGCAGTTCTTC. Translating it yields CSVDRGDEQFF. The rearrangement joins TRBV29-1 to TRBJ2-1, with D possibly being TRBD1 or TRBD2 (5 bases each). Germline CDR1 and CDR2: SQVTM and ANQGSEA. The V and J ends lost 3 bases and 10 bases respectively, with 10 bases between them. The CDR3 has 11 residues.

As regards this clone: Other DNA sequences of this sample code for an identical CDR3. Written as DNA, the CDR3 is TGTGCCTGTACTAGCGGGAGGGCCCGGGAGACCCAGTACTTC. Protein: CACTSGRARETQYF. V gene TRBV30 combines with J gene TRBJ2-5, with TRBD2 matching over 13 bases. V shed 6 bases and J 5 bases; nucleotides not matched to a gene: 6. CDR1 GTSNPN and CDR2 SVGIG come from the germline V gene (reference sequence). CDR3 length: 14 amino acids.

The V call is TRBV29-1, the J call TRBJ2-5, with D possibly matching TRBD1 (7 bases). V dropped 4 bases and J dropped 9 bases, with 18 bases sitting between them. Germline V lookup: CDR1 SQVTM, CDR2 ANQGSEA. This CDR3 spans 13 amino acids. CDR3 bases: TGCAGCGTTGGCCTCAGGGGGGAGCGGGCCCAGTACTTC. This sequence encodes CSVGLRGERAQYF.

The V gene is TRBV29-1, the J gene TRBJ2-1; 9 bases match TRBD2. Germline V gene sequence: CDR1 SQVTM, CDR2 ANQGSEA. The V segment lost 2 bases and the J segment 5 bases; nucleotides outside the gene matches: 7. The CDR3 extends over 15 amino acids. This CDR3 is CSVERSSGRNNEQFF. The CDR3, as DNA: TGCAGCGTTGAACGGAGTAGCGGGAGAAACAATGAGCAGTTCTTC.

CDR3 nucleotides: TGTGCCAGCAGTTTTCGTCAGGACAGGGAAATTCGTCCCTACGAGCAGTACTTC. Translated: CASSFRQDREIRPYEQYF. The V and J genes are TRBV27 and TRBJ2-7; TRBD1 matches 8 bases. The germline CDR1 and CDR2 sequences are MNHEY and SMNVEV (reference sequence). J was trimmed by 2 bases and V by 3 bases; bases with no gene match: 15. This CDR3 has 18 amino acids.

This clone was counted a few times. This chain links TRBV5-1 with TRBJ1-1; perhaps TRBD1 as D (5 bases). V lost 0 bases to trimming and J lost 1 base, with 10 bases between them. This CDR3 is 15 amino acids long. Looked up from germline, CDR1 is SGHRS and CDR2 is YFSETQ. The CDR3 DNA reads as TGCGCCAGCAGCTTGGAGCAGGGCGGGAACACTGAAGCTTTCTTT. It yields the protein CASSLEQGGNTEAFF.

This clone was picked up a small number of times. The chain couples TRBV11-2 to TRBJ2-3, with D unclear. The length of the CDR3 is 12 residues. Trimming stripped 1 base from V and 8 bases from J, with 7 bases between. Per the germline V gene, CDR1 is SGHAT and CDR2 is FQNNGV. The CDR3 spells CASSLAPGTQYF. As DNA, the CDR3 is TGTGCCAGCAGCTTAGCCCCCGGTACGCAGTATTTT.

This clone was recorded a few times. This chain joins TRBV2 and TRBJ2-1; D gene unclear. Trimming took off 10 bases at V and 5 bases at J, with 12 bases between the two ends. This CDR3 is 12 amino acids long. Germline V gene sequence: CDR1 SNHLY, CDR2 FYNNEI. CDR3 sequence (DNA): TGTGCCACTCGCCCGCTCCACAATGAGCAGTTCTTC. This translates into CATRPLHNEQFF.

The rearrangement uses TRBV7-9 and TRBJ2-7; D is undetermined. Between the trimmed V and J ends, which lost 3 bases and 2 bases, there was a span of 8 bases. This CDR3 has 13 amino acids. Germline CDR1 and CDR2: SEHNR and FQNEAQ (reference sequence). DNA for the CDR3: TGTGCCAGCAGCTTCCCCGGTACCTACGAGCAGTACTTC. Translation: CASSFPGTYEQYF. The variable domain in full, with the rest retrieved from reference TRBV7-9 and TRBJ2-7, is DTGVSQNPRHKITKRGQNVTFRCDPISEHNRLYWYRQTLGQGPEFLTYFQNEAQLEKSRLLSDRFSAERPKGSFSTLEIQRTEQGDSAMYLCASSFPGTYEQYFGPGTRLTVT.

The chain joins TRBV15 to TRBJ2-7; the D gene is possibly TRBD2 (5 bases). V shed 5 bases and J shed 8 bases, with 28 bases lying between them. The CDR3 contains 17 residues. Germline CDR1 reads LNHNV; CDR2 reads YYDKDF (reference sequence). The CDR3: CATSEDKPERRLLKQYF. The CDR3 DNA is TGTGCCACCAGCGAAGACAAACCAGAGCGGAGACTACTCAAGCAGTACTTC.

The chain links TRBV6-5 to TRBJ1-4, with D unclear. Germline lookup yields CDR1 MNHEY and CDR2 SVGAGI. Trimming pared 2 bases from V and 6 bases from J, leaving 13 bases between. This CDR3 has 15 amino acids. CDR3 loop: CASSYDVSGDEKLFF. Written as DNA, the CDR3 is TGTGCCAGCAGTTACGATGTAAGCGGAGATGAAAAACTGTTTTTT.

This rearrangement joins TRBV10-1 to TRBJ2-3; tentatively, D is TRBD1 (5 bases). Germline-derived CDR1 and CDR2 are WNHNN and SYGVQD (reference sequence). With 4 bases removed from V and 5 bases from J, the gap between germline ends came to 13 bases. This CDR3 is built from 14 residues. CDR3 in amino acids: CASSGRVDRDTQYF. The CDR3 nucleotides are TGCGCCAGCAGTGGCAGGGTTGACCGAGATACGCAGTATTTT.

This clone was seen more than once but under ten times. The chain links TRBV29-1 to TRBJ2-3; tentative D call: TRBD2 (5 bases). The CDR3 has 14 amino acids. V gave up 0 bases and J gave up 1 base, with 8 bases separating them. Per the germline V gene, CDR1 is SQVTM and CDR2 is ANQGSEA. The CDR3 nucleotides read TGCAGCGTTGAAGAGCTAGCAGGCACAGATACGCAGTATTTT. Its translation is CSVEELAGTDTQYF.

The chain is built from TRBV30 and TRBJ2-7; 8 bases fit TRBD2. V was clipped by 0 bases and J by 0 bases; unmatched bases: 1. CDR3 length: 14 amino acids. CDR1 and CDR2 from the germline V gene are GTSNPN and SVGIG (reference sequence). The CDR3, as DNA: TGTGCCTGGAGTGTCGGGGGGGACTCCTACGAGCAGTACTTC. Residues: CAWSVGGDSYEQYF.

DNA of the CDR3: TGTGCCAGCAGCCTACGACAGGGGAAAAGACACAATGAGCAGTTCTTC. It translates to CASSLRQGKRHNEQFF. The chain has TRBV14 and TRBJ2-1, with 8 bases identical to TRBD1. CDR1 and CDR2 from the germline V gene are SGHDN and FVKESK. The junction had 10 bases not matched to a gene; V was cut back by 4 bases and J by 5 bases. This CDR3 is 16 amino acids long.

The chain has TRBV7-9 and TRBJ2-1; 7 bases fit TRBD2. Germline trimming cut 1 base from V and 3 bases from J; bases unmatched to any gene: 6. CDR3 length: 16 residues. Germline loops: CDR1 SEHNR, CDR2 FQNEAQ (reference sequence). The CDR3 nucleotides are TGTGCCAGCAGCTTAGTGCGTGGCGGGAGCTACAATGAGCAGTTCTTC. Its protein product is CASSLVRGGSYNEQFF.

J is TRBJ2-1 and V is TRBV2; 7 bases align to TRBD2. The CDR3 sequence is 14 residues long. Unmatched junction bases numbered 7, after V lost 7 bases and J lost 4 bases. CDR1 SNHLY and CDR2 FYNNEI come from the germline V gene. The CDR3 reads CASKSASGYNEQFF. The CDR3 nucleotides read TGTGCCAGCAAATCAGCTAGCGGATACAATGAGCAGTTCTTC.

This clone was found a few times. The sample carries other DNA sequences with the same CDR3. The V call is TRBV29-1, the J call TRBJ2-2; unclear D gene. The CDR3 spans 11 residues. Trimming took 5 bases from V and 5 from J, leaving 6 bases between them. Germline values: CDR1 SQVTM, CDR2 ANQGSEA. The CDR3 protein is CSVSGTGELFF. The CDR3 DNA reads as TGCAGCGTTAGTGGGACCGGGGAGCTGTTTTTT.

Here the CDR3 DNA reads TGTGCCAGCAGCTTATGGGCGGGCCATGAGCAGTTCTTC. Translating gives CASSLWAGHEQFF. This chain joins TRBV11-2 and TRBJ2-1; a possible D gene is TRBD2 (5 bases). The CDR3 contains 13 residues. The germline V gene has CDR1 SGHAT and CDR2 FQNNGV. Trimming shortened V by 2 bases and J by 8 bases, and 10 bases separated the two germline ends.